The rows below give T cell receptor beta chains drawn from one sample of a study of blood T cell repertoires in COVID-19. The data were produced by immunoSEQ multiplex PCR, yet TCRdb's version contains in-frame clones alone and is incomplete. This repertoire shows approximately 7,000 clones, over 75% found once; its top ten account for 22%. The specimen was peripheral blood. Every receptor here comes from a human donor in a cohort sampled during active COVID-19. CDR3s include the opening cysteine and the closing phenylalanine or tryptophan.

V gene	J gene	CDR3 protein
TRBV5-4	TRBJ2-5	CASRSSSVQETQYF
TRBV5-1	TRBJ2-5	CASSLGQRETQYF
TRBV7-9	TRBJ2-1	CASSLAGGSLNEQFF
TRBV21-1	TRBJ2-7	CASIKPRTGLRSSLGMEQYF
TRBV10-2	TRBJ2-1	CASGAGTGEGGFF
TRBV5-1	TRBJ2-3	CASSGPFGGAPSTDTQYF
TRBV5-1	TRBJ2-5	CASSPRLAVEETQYF
TRBV19	TRBJ2-2	CASSMRQPPNTGELFF
TRBV5-5	TRBJ2-4	CASSLARFLAGAIDKNIQYF
TRBV18	TRBJ1-2	CASSADGTNYGYTF
TRBV6-5	TRBJ1-6	CASSFQDSYNSPLHF